These 9 T cell receptor beta chains share one sample of origin, sequenced in a study of control samples from healthy donors and cancer patients. Profiled with immunoSEQ multiplex PCR; TCRdb holds only in-frame clones, not every one. Of 50,000 or so clones listed, 85% to 95% were seen once; the top ten hold less than 2.5%. Sequencing was performed on blood. These receptors were obtained from a man aged 30-40 years in good health.

The chain carries TRBV19 and TRBJ2-7; weak D call: TRBD1 (6 bases). Trimming removed 6 bases at V and 2 bases at J, with 11 bases between. The CDR3 totals 13 residues. Germline V gene lookup returns CDR1 LNHDA and CDR2 SQIVND (reference sequence). CDR3 nucleotides: TGTGCCAGTAGCATGGACAGCACCTACGAGCAGTACTTC. Protein product: CASSMDSTYEQYF.

J is TRBJ2-3 and V is TRBV11-2; TRBD1 matches at 7 bases. J lost 2 bases, V lost 6 bases, and 5 bases had no gene match. The CDR3 loop spans 14 amino acids. Germline loops: CDR1 SGHAT, CDR2 FQNNGV. CDR3 sequence reads: CASSSQGSTDTQYF. DNA of the CDR3: TGTGCCAGCAGTTCACAGGGGTCCACAGATACGCAGTATTTT. Looking up the rest from reference TRBV11-2 and TRBJ2-3 gives the full variable domain: EAGVAQSPRYKIIEKRQSVAFWCNPISGHATLYWYQQILGQGPKLLIQFQNNGVVDDSQLPKDRFSAERLKGVDSTLKIQPAKLEDSAVYLCASSSQGSTDTQYFGPGTRLTVL.

V gene TRBV18 combines with J gene TRBJ1-5, with no clear D. This CDR3 is 13 amino acids long. Germline values: CDR1 KGHSH, CDR2 LQKENI. Trimming cost V 11 bases and J 0 bases, with 11 bases left between them. CDR3 DNA sequence: TGTGCCTCCCGCTTAGGTAGCAATCAGCCCCAGCATTTT. As protein: CASRLGSNQPQHF.

The V call is TRBV5-1, the J call TRBJ2-1, with 12 bases lining up with TRBD1. The V and J ends lost 0 bases and 7 bases, in that order; junction bases with no gene match: 5. CDR1 SGHRS and CDR2 YFSETQ come from the germline V gene. This CDR3 is built from 16 residues. CDR3 bases: TGCGCCAGCAGCTTGGGCCCGGGACAGGGGGCGAATGAGCAGTTCTTC. As protein: CASSLGPGQGANEQFF. Drawing the rest from reference TRBV5-1 and TRBJ2-1, the complete variable domain is KAGVTQTPRYLIKTRGQQVTLSCSPISGHRSVSWYQQTPGQGLQFLFEYFSETQRNKGNFPGRFSGRQFSNSRSEMNVSTLELGDSALYLCASSLGPGQGANEQFFGPGTRLTVL.

This chain joins TRBV4-1 and TRBJ2-7, with D tentatively TRBD1 (5 bases). The CDR3 consists of 14 residues. Trimming took 1 base from V and 3 from J, leaving 10 bases between them. The germline CDR1 and CDR2 sequences are MGHRA and YSYEKL. The CDR3 here is CASSQGLDNYEQYF. The CDR3 DNA reads as TGCGCCAGCAGCCAAGGTCTGGACAACTACGAGCAGTACTTC.

The rearrangement joins TRBV4-1 to TRBJ2-1; 10 bases map to TRBD2. CDR3 length: 13 amino acids. V lost 5 bases and J lost 10; bases outside the gene matches: 5. Germline V gene lookup returns CDR1 MGHRA and CDR2 YSYEKL. This CDR3 reads CASSFPGLAEQFF. In DNA, the CDR3 is TGCGCCAGCAGCTTCCCGGGACTAGCGGAGCAGTTCTTC.

V usage is TRBV11-3 and J usage is TRBJ2-1, with 12 bases fitting TRBD2. Germline CDR1 is SGHNT and CDR2 is YENEEA. This CDR3 comprises 15 residues. Trimming cost V 2 bases and J 7 bases; bases outside gene matches: 3. Here the CDR3 reads CASSLNLAGGNEQFF. CDR3 in DNA: TGTGCCAGCAGCTTAAACCTAGCGGGAGGGAATGAGCAGTTCTTC. Full variable domain (outside the CDR3, taken from reference TRBV11-3 and TRBJ2-1): EAGVVQSPRYKIIEKKQPVAFWCNPISGHNTLYWYLQNLGQGPELLIRYENEEAVDDSQLPKDRFSAERLKGVDSTLKIQPAELGDSAVYLCASSLNLAGGNEQFFGPGTRLTVL.

The gene calls are TRBV29-1 and TRBJ1-2; D is ambiguous. Germline loops: CDR1 SQVTM, CDR2 ANQGSEA. The CDR3 length is 11 residues. CDR3 sequence: CTCREHYGYTF. The CDR3, as DNA: TGCACCTGCCGGGAACACTATGGCTACACCTTC.

The genes are TRBV27 and TRBJ2-7; a possible D gene is TRBD1 (6 bases). Trimming left V 3 bases short and J 0 bases short, with 18 bases between. This CDR3 comprises 17 residues. Germline lookup yields CDR1 MNHEY and CDR2 SMNVEV (reference sequence). The DNA for the CDR3 is TGTGCCAGCAGTTTGAGGAATCGGACAGCGAGCTCCTACGAGCAGTACTTC. The encoded protein is CASSLRNRTASSYEQYF.